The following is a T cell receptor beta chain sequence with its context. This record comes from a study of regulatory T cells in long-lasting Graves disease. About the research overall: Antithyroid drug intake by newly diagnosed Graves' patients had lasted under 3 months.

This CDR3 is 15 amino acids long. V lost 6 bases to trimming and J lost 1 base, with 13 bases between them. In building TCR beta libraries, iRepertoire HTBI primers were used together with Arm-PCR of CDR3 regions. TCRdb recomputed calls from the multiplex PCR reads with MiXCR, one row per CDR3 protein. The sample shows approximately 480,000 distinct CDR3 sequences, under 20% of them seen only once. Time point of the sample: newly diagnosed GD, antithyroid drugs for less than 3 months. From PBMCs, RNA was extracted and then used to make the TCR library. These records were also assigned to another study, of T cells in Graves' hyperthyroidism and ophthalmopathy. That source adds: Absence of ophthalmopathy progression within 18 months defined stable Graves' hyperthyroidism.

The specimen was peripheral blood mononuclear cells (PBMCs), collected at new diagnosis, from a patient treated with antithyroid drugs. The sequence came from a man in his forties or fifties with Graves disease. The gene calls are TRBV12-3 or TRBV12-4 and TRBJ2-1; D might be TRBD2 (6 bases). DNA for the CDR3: TGTGCCAGCAGATTCCGGGACTCGTCCTACAATGAGCAGTTCTTC. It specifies CASRFRDSSYNEQFF.